The 20 T cell receptor beta chains listed next were all sequenced from one sample in a study of T cell responses to AZD1222 COVID-19 vaccine. Here immunoSEQ multiplex PCR was the method, and the copy in TCRdb shows in-frame clones only, minus some. The data show some 19,000 clones, 82% seen once. Specimen: peripheral blood, collected on day 0 of AZD1222 vaccination. Receptors originate from an adult in good health.

The rearrangement joins TRBV6-2 or TRBV6-3 to TRBJ2-1; perhaps TRBD2 as D (5 bases). This CDR3 region has 12 residues. The germline V gene has CDR1 MNHEY and CDR2 SVGEGT. With 4 bases removed from V and 7 bases from J, the gap between germline ends came to 8 bases. In DNA form, the CDR3 reads TGTGCCAGCAGTTCCACTAGGAATGAGCAGTTCTTC. It codes for CASSSTRNEQFF.

The V and J genes are TRBV28 and TRBJ1-2; the match to TRBD1 covers 11 bases. Trimming removed 6 bases from V and 4 bases from J; junction bases left unmatched: 4. Germline-derived CDR1 and CDR2 are MDHEN and SYDVKM. The CDR3 has 14 residues. CDR3 residues: CASSLGQGGYGYTF. The CDR3, as DNA: TGTGCCAGCAGCTTGGGACAGGGGGGCTATGGCTACACCTTC.

The gene calls are TRBV6-5 and TRBJ1-2; maybe TRBD1 (5 bases). Per germline, CDR1 MNHEY and CDR2 SVGAGI. With 7 bases removed from V and 2 bases from J, the gap between germline ends came to 11 bases. The CDR3 loop spans 13 amino acids. The CDR3 nucleotides read TGTGCCAGCACTTCAGGGTGGAACTATGGCTACACCTTC. Translating it yields CASTSGWNYGYTF.

The CDR3 here is CASSSATGPGNTIYF. Here the CDR3 DNA reads TGTGCCAGCTCATCAGCGACAGGGCCAGGAAACACCATATATTTT. The chain combines TRBV18 with TRBJ1-3; 7 nucleotides line up with TRBD1. The CDR3 length is 15 residues. Germline V gives CDR1 KGHSH, CDR2 LQKENI. Trimming at V came to 5 bases and at J to 4 bases, leaving 8 bases not matched to a gene.

This clone was seen a handful of times. This chain links TRBV7-3 with TRBJ2-7, with unresolved D. The CDR3 totals 13 residues. The V end lost 2 bases, the J end lost 6 bases, and 11 bases lay between the germline ends. Germline CDR1 is SGHTA and CDR2 is FQGTGA. The CDR3 nucleotides read TGTGCCAGCAGCTTAGTCCAGCATAGCGAGCAGTACTTC. Protein: CASSLVQHSEQYF.

The genes are TRBV7-9 and TRBJ2-2, with 9 bases that match TRBD1. CDR1 and CDR2 from the germline V gene are SEHNR and FQNEAQ (reference sequence). The CDR3 has 14 amino acids. J lost 10 bases, V lost 3 bases, and 6 bases had no gene match. Here the CDR3 DNA reads TGTGCCAGCAGCTTGCGGGACAGGGAAAAGGAGCTGTTTTTT. Translated: CASSLRDREKELFF. Variable domain in full (rest from reference TRBV7-9 and TRBJ2-2): DTGVSQNPRHKITKRGQNVTFRCDPISEHNRLYWYRQTLGQGPEFLTYFQNEAQLEKSRLLSDRFSAERPKGSFSTLEIQRTEQGDSAMYLCASSLRDREKELFFGEGSRLTVL.

The V call is TRBV27, the J call TRBJ2-7, with no clear D. The germline V and J ends were trimmed by 8 bases and 9 bases, with 11 bases remaining between them. CDR1 and CDR2 from the germline V gene are MNHEY and SMNVEV (reference sequence). The CDR3 spans 10 residues. CDR3 DNA: TGTGCCAGCGGGAATCGAGTGCAGTACTTC. Protein sequence: CASGNRVQYF.

This clone was seen a handful of times. The V call is TRBV30, the J call TRBJ1-2; TRBD1 agrees at 8 bases. Germline lookup yields CDR1 GTSNPN and CDR2 SVGIG (reference sequence). Trimming at V came to 4 bases and at J to 8 bases, leaving 12 bases not matched to a gene. The CDR3 length is 14 residues. CDR3 loop: CAWKWGRGLQGYTF. The CDR3 nucleotides are TGTGCCTGGAAATGGGGCAGGGGGCTACAAGGCTACACCTTC.

In DNA, the CDR3 is TGTGCCAGCAGGGAGAAGGGACAGGGGGCTAAAATTACTGAAGCTTTCTTT. Translating gives CASREKGQGAKITEAFF. The chain joins TRBV2 to TRBJ1-1; 12 bases fit TRBD1. The V gene's germline CDR1 is SNHLY and CDR2 FYNNEI. The CDR3 has 17 residues. Unmatched junction bases numbered 13, after V lost 6 bases and J lost 5 bases.

J is TRBJ1-5 and V is TRBV11-2, with 8 bases that match TRBD1. The CDR3 covers 16 residues. V was clipped by 2 bases and J by 2 bases; unmatched bases: 5. Germline CDR1 and CDR2: SGHAT and FQNNGV. The CDR3 reads CASSLRTGSRNQPQHF. The CDR3 DNA is TGTGCCAGCAGCTTAAGGACAGGGAGCCGCAATCAGCCCCAGCATTTT.

The chain is built from TRBV24-1 and TRBJ2-3; tentatively, D is TRBD2 (5 bases). Germline lookup yields CDR1 KGHDR and CDR2 SFDVKD. This CDR3 comprises 19 residues. V was shortened by 0 bases and J by 3 bases, with 21 bases between the two germline ends. The DNA of the CDR3 is TGTGCCACCAGTGATTTGCCCTTGCCCCCTACTAGTTGTACAGATACGCAGTATTTT. Encoded protein: CATSDLPLPPTSCTDTQYF.

The chain combines TRBV27 with TRBJ2-3; no clear D gene. V shed 4 bases and J shed 5 bases, with 7 bases lying between them. The length of the CDR3 is 12 residues. The germline CDR1 and CDR2 sequences are MNHEY and SMNVEV (reference sequence). CDR3 coding DNA: TGTGCCAGCAGTTCCTTGAGAGATACGCAGTATTTT. Its translation: CASSSLRDTQYF.

The V gene is TRBV28, the J gene TRBJ1-2; tentatively, D is TRBD1 (6 bases). The CDR3 runs 13 residues. V was trimmed by 5 bases and J by 2 bases, leaving 9 bases between them. Germline assignment: CDR1 MDHEN and CDR2 SYDVKM. CDR3 DNA sequence: TGTGCCAGCAGTCCTCAGGGGAACTATGGCTACACCTTC. It translates to CASSPQGNYGYTF.

The chain couples TRBV3-1 (or the pseudogene TRBV3-2) to TRBJ2-7; D ambiguous. V lost 5 bases and J lost 2, with 13 bases in between. Germline V gene lookup returns CDR1 LGHDT and CDR2 YNNKEL (reference sequence). There are 14 residues in the CDR3. The CDR3 sequence: CASSSRGVTYEQYF. For the CDR3, the DNA is TGTGCCAGCAGCTCCCGAGGAGTGACCTACGAGCAGTACTTC.

J is TRBJ1-2 and V is TRBV3-1 (or the pseudogene TRBV3-2), with a tentative D call TRBD1 (5 bases). The CDR3 totals 14 residues. CDR1 and CDR2 from the germline V gene are LGHDT and YNNKEL (reference sequence). V was pared by 1 base and J by 5 bases, with 11 bases between. CDR3 DNA sequence: TGTGCCAGCAGCCAAGGGGGCGCATTATATGGCTACACCTTC. It is translated as CASSQGGALYGYTF.

The chain combines TRBV9 with TRBJ2-1, with D hard to call. The CDR3 covers 13 residues. Germline loops: CDR1 SGDLS, CDR2 YYNGEE. V was cut by 3 bases and J by 6 bases, with 10 bases left in between. The CDR3, as DNA: TGTGCCAGCAGCGATTGGCCAGCCAATGAGCAGTTCTTC. Its translation: CASSDWPANEQFF.

This chain joins TRBV9 and TRBJ1-1; 8 bases align to TRBD1. V lost 3 bases and J lost 4; bases outside the gene matches: 8. Germline loops: CDR1 SGDLS, CDR2 YYNGEE. The CDR3 loop spans 15 amino acids. CDR3 in amino acids: CASSGPYRGGTEAFF. The CDR3 DNA is TGTGCCAGCAGCGGGCCGTACAGGGGGGGCACTGAAGCTTTCTTT.

The chain is built from TRBV7-6 and TRBJ2-7; D gene unclear. CDR1 SGHVS and CDR2 FNYEAQ come from the germline V gene. With 3 bases removed from V and 1 base from J, the gap between germline ends came to 7 bases. The CDR3 has 13 residues. The chain's CDR3 is CASSFEVSYEQYF. In nucleotides, the CDR3 is TGTGCCAGCAGCTTTGAGGTGTCCTACGAGCAGTACTTC.

The rearrangement uses TRBV30 and TRBJ1-4, with 11 bases aligning to TRBD1. J lost 6 bases, V lost 0 bases, and 0 bases had no gene match. The CDR3 extends over 14 amino acids. The germline CDR1 and CDR2 sequences are GTSNPN and SVGIG (reference sequence). The CDR3 sequence: CAWSVGQGDEKLFF. DNA of the CDR3: TGTGCCTGGAGTGTGGGACAGGGGGATGAAAAACTGTTTTTT.

This clone appeared a few times. The chain links TRBV19 to TRBJ2-6; the D gene is possibly TRBD2 (6 bases). CDR3 length equals 15 residues. Trimming left V 4 bases short and J 4 bases short, with 11 bases between. Germline V gene lookup returns CDR1 LNHDA and CDR2 SQIVND (reference sequence). The CDR3 is CASSKEGTGANVLTF. The CDR3, as DNA: TGTGCCAGTAGTAAGGAGGGGACGGGGGCCAACGTCCTGACTTTC.